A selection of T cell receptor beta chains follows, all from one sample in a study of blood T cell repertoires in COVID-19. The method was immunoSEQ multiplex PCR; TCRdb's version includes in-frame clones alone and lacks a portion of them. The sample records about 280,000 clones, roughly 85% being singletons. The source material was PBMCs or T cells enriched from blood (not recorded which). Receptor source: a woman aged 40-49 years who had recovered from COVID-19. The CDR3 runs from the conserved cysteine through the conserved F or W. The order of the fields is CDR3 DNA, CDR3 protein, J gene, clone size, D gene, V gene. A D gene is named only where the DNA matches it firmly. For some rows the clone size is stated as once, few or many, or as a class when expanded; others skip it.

TGCGCCAGCAGCCCGAGGGTAGCGGGAGTTGACGCTGAGCAGTTCTTC,CASSPRVAGVDAEQFF,TRBJ2-1,few,TRBD2,TRBV5-1
TGTGCCAGCAGCCCCAGGGCGCTAGCGGGAGTAGAGACCCAGTACTTC,CASSPRALAGVETQYF,TRBJ2-5,-,TRBD2,TRBV11-2
TGTGCCAGCAGTGGGAGGAATAGGATCTACGAGCAGTACTTC,CASSGRNRIYEQYF,TRBJ2-7,-,-,TRBV2
TGTGCCAGCAGGGACCGACAGGTTTCAAACACCATATATTTT,CASRDRQVSNTIYF,TRBJ1-3,-,-,TRBV6-5
TGTGCCAGCAGCCAAAGGGACTTTTGGAACACCGGGGAGCTGTTTTTT,CASSQRDFWNTGELFF,TRBJ2-2,-,-,TRBV3-1/TRBV3-2
TGTGCCAGCAGTTTTACAGCAACTAATGAAAAACTGTTTTTT,CASSFTATNEKLFF,TRBJ1-4,-,-,TRBV28
TGTGCCAGCTCACCAATAGCACAGGGGGGGAACGAGCAGTACTTC,CASSPIAQGGNEQYF,TRBJ2-7,-,-,TRBV18
TGTGCCAGCTCACCACGGACTAGCGGGAGTTACGAGCAGTACTTC,CASSPRTSGSYEQYF,TRBJ2-7,-,TRBD2,TRBV18
TGTGCCAGCAGACCTAGTCGGCAGTACAATGAGCAGTTCTTC,CASRPSRQYNEQFF,TRBJ2-1,-,-,TRBV2
TGTGCCAGCAGGAAAGATAGCAGACGAGGAGATACGCAGTATTTT,CASRKDSRRGDTQYF,TRBJ2-3,-,-,TRBV6-5
TGTGCCAGCAGAGGACAGTCCTACTCCTACGAGCAGTACTTC,CASRGQSYSYEQYF,TRBJ2-7,-,-,TRBV28
TGTGCCAGCAGCGGGGACATCAATCAGCCCCAGCATTTT,CASSGDINQPQHF,TRBJ1-5,-,-,TRBV28
TGTGCCTGGAGTATACTAGGATGGCCCCAGCATTTT,CAWSILGWPQHF,TRBJ1-5,-,-,TRBV30
TGTGCCAGCAGCTTAGGTTCCGGGAACTATGGCTACACCTTC,CASSLGSGNYGYTF,TRBJ1-2,-,-,TRBV7-2
TGTGCCATCAGTGAGTCGACCAGGGGGCCTAAAAACTTCTACGAGCAGTACTTC,CAISESTRGPKNFYEQYF,TRBJ2-7,-,TRBD1,TRBV10-3
TGTGCCAGCAGCTTCCAGACACACACTGAAGCTTTCTTT,CASSFQTHTEAFF,TRBJ1-1,-,-,TRBV5-4
TGTGCCAGCAGCTTAGGCGGGAGCTGGGTGTACAATGAGCAGTTCTTC,CASSLGGSWVYNEQFF,TRBJ2-1,-,TRBD2,TRBV7-2
TGTGCCAGCAGCCAAGGTGGGGGGACAGGGGTGTATGGCTACACCTTC,CASSQGGGTGVYGYTF,TRBJ1-2,once,TRBD1,TRBV3-1/TRBV3-2
TGTGCCAGCAGTACCACAGGTTCCGCTGAAGCTTTCTTT,CASSTTGSAEAFF,TRBJ1-1,-,-,TRBV2
TGTGCCAGCAGCCAAATCGAGCCAAAAGAGACCCAGTACTTC,CASSQIEPKETQYF,TRBJ2-5,-,-,TRBV14
TGTGCCAGCAGCCGAATTGGACAGGTCCAAGAGACCCAGTACTTC,CASSRIGQVQETQYF,TRBJ2-5,-,TRBD1,TRBV7-9
TGTGCCAGCAGCTTGGTGGGAGGGGGTTCCTACAATGAGCAGTTCTTC,CASSLVGGGSYNEQFF,TRBJ2-1,-,-,TRBV5-4
TGTGCCAGCACCAGGACAGACAATGGCTACACCTTC,CASTRTDNGYTF,TRBJ1-2,-,-,TRBV5-8
TGCGCCAGCAGACTGCTATTTGATAGCAATCAGCCCCAGCATTTT,CASRLLFDSNQPQHF,TRBJ1-5,-,-,TRBV4-1
TGTGCCATCAGTGAACTAGCGGGAGGGCAGGAGCAGTTCTTC,CAISELAGGQEQFF,TRBJ2-1,few,TRBD2,TRBV10-3
TGTGCCAGCAGCGGACAGGGCGGTGGCTACACCTTC,CASSGQGGGYTF,TRBJ1-2,-,TRBD1,TRBV2
TGTGCCAGCAGAGCCGGGACTAACACCGGGGAGCTGTTTTTT,CASRAGTNTGELFF,TRBJ2-2,-,-,TRBV7-2
TGCGCCAGCAGCCCAACGGGGTACTCCTACGAGCAGTACTTC,CASSPTGYSYEQYF,TRBJ2-7,-,-,TRBV5-1
TGCGCCAGCAGCTTGGGGAGTACCTACAATGAGCAGTTCTTC,CASSLGSTYNEQFF,TRBJ2-1,once,-,TRBV5-1
TGTGCCACCAGCATTCCCAGGGGGTTACCGGAGACCCAGTACTTC,CATSIPRGLPETQYF,TRBJ2-5,-,TRBD1,TRBV15
TGTGCCAGCAGCCGACGAGGGATTGAGACTGGAAACACCATATATTTT,CASSRRGIETGNTIYF,TRBJ1-3,-,-,TRBV3-1/TRBV3-2
TGTGCCAGCAGCCAGCGGCAGGGGGCTTATGAAAAACTGTTTTTT,CASSQRQGAYEKLFF,TRBJ1-4,few,TRBD1,TRBV3-1/TRBV3-2